Sequencing of this T cell receptor beta chain was carried out in a study of T cell responses to AZD1222 COVID-19 vaccine. CDR3 length equals 12 residues. Trimming took 7 bases from V and 6 from J, leaving 12 bases between them. CDR1 and CDR2 (germline): MDHEN, SYDVKM. TCRdb keeps only in-frame clones here, not all; method: immunoSEQ multiplex PCR. The table has 95,000 to 120,000 clones, around 88% seen once; the top ten hold approximately 6.5%. Source: peripheral blood, taken 28 days after the second AZD1222 dose. V usage is TRBV28 and J usage is TRBJ1-2, with D perhaps TRBD1 (6 bases). The source of this sequence is an adult who received the AZD1222 COVID-19 vaccine. The CDR3 DNA is TGTGCCAGCACCACGGACAGACATGGCTACACCTTC. This codes for CASTTDRHGYTF.